This T cell receptor beta chain derives from a study of beta chain features in type 1 diabetes. Study outcomes and limitations: Significant though moderate, a shortening of TCRB CDR3s appeared in all four CD4+ subsets of Type 1 diabetes patients.

CDR1 is MGHDK and CDR2 is SYGVNS in the germline V gene. The CDR3 consists of 15 residues. The ends lost 8 bases at V and 4 bases at J; junction bases unmatched: 9. This clone was observed a few times. Antigen unknown. TCRB transcripts that were expressed got sequenced, as all of the isolated RNA had been reverse transcribed. The assay was immunoSEQ multiplex PCR, and TCRdb's table has in-frame clones only and misses some. This sample has roughly 450,000 clones, with 14% found just once. Sequenced: naive CD4+ T cells from blood. The TCR was taken from a man younger than 40 in good health. This chain connects TRBV25-1 to TRBJ2-1; 9 nucleotides align to TRBD2. CDR3 sequence: CASVAGAGPYNEQFF. The CDR3 DNA sequence: TGTGCCAGCGTAGCGGGGGCGGGACCATACAATGAGCAGTTCTTC.